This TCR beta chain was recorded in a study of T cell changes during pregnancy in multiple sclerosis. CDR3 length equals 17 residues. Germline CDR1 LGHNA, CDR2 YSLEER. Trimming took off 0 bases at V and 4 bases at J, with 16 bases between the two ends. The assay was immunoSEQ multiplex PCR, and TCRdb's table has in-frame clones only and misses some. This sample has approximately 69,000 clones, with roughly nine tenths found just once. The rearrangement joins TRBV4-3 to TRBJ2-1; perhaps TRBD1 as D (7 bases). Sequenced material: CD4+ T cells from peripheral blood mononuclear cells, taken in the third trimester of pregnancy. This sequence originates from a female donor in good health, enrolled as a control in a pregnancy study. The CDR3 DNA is TGCGCCAGCAGCCAAGATATCCGCCAGGGGGGTTACAATGAGCAGTTCTTC. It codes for CASSQDIRQGGYNEQFF.